The sequence of this TCR beta chain was determined in a study of T cell responses to AZD1222 COVID-19 vaccine. This CDR3 region has 17 residues. CDR1 and CDR2 (germline): SQVTM, ANQGSEA. The V and J ends lost 4 bases and 1 base respectively, with 22 bases between them. The repertoire was sequenced with immunoSEQ multiplex PCR; TCRdb's copy has only in-frame clones and lacks some. Of fewer than 100,000 clones listed, roughly 87% were seen once; the top ten hold roughly 12%. The V gene is TRBV29-1, the J gene TRBJ1-1; D unresolved. Sequencing was performed on peripheral blood, taken 28 days after the second AZD1222 dose. The sequence was collected from an adult who received the AZD1222 COVID-19 vaccine. The CDR3 DNA follows: TGCAGCGTTGTGGTAGGACCCGGGAGGTTGGCGAACACTGAAGCTTTCTTT. Its translation is CSVVVGPGRLANTEAFF.